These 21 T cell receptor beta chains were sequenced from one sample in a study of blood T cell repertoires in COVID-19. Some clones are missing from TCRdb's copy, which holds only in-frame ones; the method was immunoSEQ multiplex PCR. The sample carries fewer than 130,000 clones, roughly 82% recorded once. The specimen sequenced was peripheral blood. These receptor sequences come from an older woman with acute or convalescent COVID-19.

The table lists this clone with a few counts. CDR3 in amino acids: CASSTLQGERGYTF. The CDR3 DNA sequence: TGTGCCAGCAGCACCCTACAGGGGGAGCGAGGCTACACCTTC. The chain recombines TRBV5-5 with TRBJ1-2; TRBD1 matches 8 bases. Trimming removed 4 bases from V and 8 bases from J; junction bases left unmatched: 10. CDR1 is SGHKS, CDR2 YYEKEE, per germline (reference sequence). The CDR3 is made up of 14 amino acids.

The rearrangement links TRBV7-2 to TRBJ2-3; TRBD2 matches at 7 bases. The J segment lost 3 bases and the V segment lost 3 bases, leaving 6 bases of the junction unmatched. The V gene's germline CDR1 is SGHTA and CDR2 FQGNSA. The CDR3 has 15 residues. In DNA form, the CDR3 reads TGTGCCAGCAGCTTCCAGCTAGCGGATACAGATACGCAGTATTTT. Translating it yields CASSFQLADTDTQYF. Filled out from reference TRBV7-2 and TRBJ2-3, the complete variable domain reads GAGVSQSPSNKVTEKGKDVELRCDPISGHTALYWYRQSLGQGLEFLIYFQGNSAPDKSGLPSDRFSAERTGGSVSTLTIQRTQQEDSAVYLCASSFQLADTDTQYFGPGTRLTVL.

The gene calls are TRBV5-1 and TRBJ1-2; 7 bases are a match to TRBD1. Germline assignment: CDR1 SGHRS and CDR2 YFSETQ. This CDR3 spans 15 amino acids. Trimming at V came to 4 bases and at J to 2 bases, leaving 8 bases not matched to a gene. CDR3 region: CASSPDGQANYGYTF. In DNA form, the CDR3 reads TGCGCCAGCAGCCCAGATGGACAGGCGAACTATGGCTACACCTTC.

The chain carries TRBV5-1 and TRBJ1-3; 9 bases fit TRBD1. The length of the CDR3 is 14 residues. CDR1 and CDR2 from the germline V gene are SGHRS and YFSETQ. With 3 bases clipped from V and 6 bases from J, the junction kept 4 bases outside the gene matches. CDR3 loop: CASSWGQGENTIYF. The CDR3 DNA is TGCGCCAGCAGCTGGGGACAGGGTGAAAACACCATATATTTT. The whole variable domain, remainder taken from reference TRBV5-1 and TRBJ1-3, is KAGVTQTPRYLIKTRGQQVTLSCSPISGHRSVSWYQQTPGQGLQFLFEYFSETQRNKGNFPGRFSGRQFSNSRSEMNVSTLELGDSALYLCASSWGQGENTIYFGEGSWLTVV.

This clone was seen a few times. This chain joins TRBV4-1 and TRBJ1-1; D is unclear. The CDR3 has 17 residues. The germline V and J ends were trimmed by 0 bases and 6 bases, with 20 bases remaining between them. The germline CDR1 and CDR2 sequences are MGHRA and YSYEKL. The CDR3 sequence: CASSQDPSRGRVAEAFF. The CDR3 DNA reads TGCGCCAGCAGCCAAGATCCATCACGGGGAAGGGTAGCTGAAGCTTTCTTT.

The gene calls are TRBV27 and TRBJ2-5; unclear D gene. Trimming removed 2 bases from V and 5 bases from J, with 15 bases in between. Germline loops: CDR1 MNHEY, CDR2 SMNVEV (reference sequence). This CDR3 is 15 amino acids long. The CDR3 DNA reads TGTGCCAGCAGTTTAGGGCGCCGCATAGGCGAGACCCAGTACTTC. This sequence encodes CASSLGRRIGETQYF.

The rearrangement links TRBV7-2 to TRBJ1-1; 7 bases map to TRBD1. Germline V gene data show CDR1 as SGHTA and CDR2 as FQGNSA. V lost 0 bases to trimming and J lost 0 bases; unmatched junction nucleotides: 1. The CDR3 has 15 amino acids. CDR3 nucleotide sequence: TGTGCCAGCAGCTTAGCCGGGACAGTGAACACTGAAGCTTTCTTT. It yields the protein CASSLAGTVNTEAFF.

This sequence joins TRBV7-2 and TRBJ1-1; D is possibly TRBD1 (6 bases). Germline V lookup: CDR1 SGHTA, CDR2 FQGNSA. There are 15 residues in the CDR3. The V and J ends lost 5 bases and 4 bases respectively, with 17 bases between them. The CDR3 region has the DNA TGTGCCAGCAGCCCTCAATCAGGGGCGGGCACTGAAGCTTTCTTT. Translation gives CASSPQSGAGTEAFF.

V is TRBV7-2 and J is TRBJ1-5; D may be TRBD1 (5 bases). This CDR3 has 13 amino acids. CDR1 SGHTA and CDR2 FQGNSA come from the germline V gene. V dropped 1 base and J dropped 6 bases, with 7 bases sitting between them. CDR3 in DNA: TGTGCCAGCAGCTTAGAAGACAGTCAGCCCCAGCATTTT. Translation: CASSLEDSQPQHF.

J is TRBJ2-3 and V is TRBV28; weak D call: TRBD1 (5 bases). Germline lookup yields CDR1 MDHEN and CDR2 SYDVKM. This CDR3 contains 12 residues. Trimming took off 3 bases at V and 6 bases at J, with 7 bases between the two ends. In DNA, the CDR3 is TGTGCCAGCAGTTTTGGGGCGGATACGCAGTATTTT. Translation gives CASSFGADTQYF. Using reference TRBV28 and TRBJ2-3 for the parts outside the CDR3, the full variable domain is DVKVTQSSRYLVKRTGEKVFLECVQDMDHENMFWYRQDPGLGLRLIYFSYDVKMKEKGDIPEGYSVSREKKERFSLILESASTNQTSMYLCASSFGADTQYFGPGTRLTVL.

CDR3: CASSTRRDSNEKLFF. The CDR3 DNA sequence: TGTGCCAGCAGTACTCGCCGGGACAGCAATGAAAAACTGTTTTTT. V is TRBV6-6 and J is TRBJ1-4; 7 nucleotides line up with TRBD1. The germline CDR1 and CDR2 sequences are MNHNY and SVGAGI (reference sequence). Trimming removed 5 bases from V and 5 bases from J; junction bases left unmatched: 8. The CDR3 sequence is 15 residues long.

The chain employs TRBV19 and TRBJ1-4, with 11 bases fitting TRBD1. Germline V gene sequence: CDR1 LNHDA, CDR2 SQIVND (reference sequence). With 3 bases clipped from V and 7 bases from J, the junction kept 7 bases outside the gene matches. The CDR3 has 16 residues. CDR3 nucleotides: TGTGCCAGTAGTATGGGACAGGGGGAAGGTGGTGAAAAACTGTTTTTT. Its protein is CASSMGQGEGGEKLFF.

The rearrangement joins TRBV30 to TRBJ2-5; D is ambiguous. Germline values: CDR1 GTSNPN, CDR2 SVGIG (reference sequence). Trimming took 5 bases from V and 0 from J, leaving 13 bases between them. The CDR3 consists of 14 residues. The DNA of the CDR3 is TGTGCCTGGTCGCTCCACTGGTACCAAGAGACCCAGTACTTC. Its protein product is CAWSLHWYQETQYF.

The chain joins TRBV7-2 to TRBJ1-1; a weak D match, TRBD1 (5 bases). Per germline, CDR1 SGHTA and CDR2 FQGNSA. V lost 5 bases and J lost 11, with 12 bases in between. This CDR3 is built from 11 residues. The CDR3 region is CASSPGFEAFF. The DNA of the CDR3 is TGTGCCAGCAGCCCAGGGTTCGAGGCTTTCTTT.

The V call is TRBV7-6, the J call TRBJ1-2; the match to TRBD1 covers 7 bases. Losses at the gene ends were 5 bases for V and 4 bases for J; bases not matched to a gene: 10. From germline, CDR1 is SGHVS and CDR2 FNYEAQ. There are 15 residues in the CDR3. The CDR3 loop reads CASSPGTERTYGYTF. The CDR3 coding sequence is TGTGCCAGCAGCCCAGGGACAGAGCGAACCTATGGCTACACCTTC.

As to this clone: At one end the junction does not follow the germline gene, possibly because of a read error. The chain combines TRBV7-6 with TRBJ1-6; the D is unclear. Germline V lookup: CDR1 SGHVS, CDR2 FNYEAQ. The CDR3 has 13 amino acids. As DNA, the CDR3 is TGTGCCAGCAGCCCCCCCTACAATTCACCCCTCCACTTT. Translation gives CASSPPYNSPLHF.

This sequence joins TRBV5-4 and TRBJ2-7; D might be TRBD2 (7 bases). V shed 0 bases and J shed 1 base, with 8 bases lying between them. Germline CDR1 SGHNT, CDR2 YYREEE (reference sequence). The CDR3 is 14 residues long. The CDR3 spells CASSLEGGSYEQYF. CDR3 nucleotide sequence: TGTGCCAGCAGCTTGGAGGGGGGGTCCTACGAGCAGTACTTC. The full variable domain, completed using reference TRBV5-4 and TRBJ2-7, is ETGVTQSPTHLIKTRGQQVTLRCSSQSGHNTVSWYQQALGQGPQFIFQYYREEENGRGNFPPRFSGLQFPNYSSELNVNALELDDSALYLCASSLEGGSYEQYFGPGTRLTVT.

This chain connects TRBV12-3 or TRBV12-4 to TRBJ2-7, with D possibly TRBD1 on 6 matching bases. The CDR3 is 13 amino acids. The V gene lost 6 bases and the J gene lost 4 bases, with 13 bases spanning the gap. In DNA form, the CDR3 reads TGTGCCAGCAGAATACAGGGAGAATACGAGCAGTACTTC. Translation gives CASRIQGEYEQYF.

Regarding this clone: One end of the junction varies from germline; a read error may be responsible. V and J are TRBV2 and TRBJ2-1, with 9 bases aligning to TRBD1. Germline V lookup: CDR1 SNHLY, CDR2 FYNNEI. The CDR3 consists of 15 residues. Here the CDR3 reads CASNTRTGVYSEQFF. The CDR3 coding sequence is TGTGCCAGCAATACTCGGACAGGGGTTTACAGTGAGCAGTTCTTC.

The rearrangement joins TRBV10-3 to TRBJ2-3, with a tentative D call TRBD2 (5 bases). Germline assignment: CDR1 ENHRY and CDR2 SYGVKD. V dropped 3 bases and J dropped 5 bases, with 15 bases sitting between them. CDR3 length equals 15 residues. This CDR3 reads CAISDPAGPGDTQYF. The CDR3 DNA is TGTGCCATCAGTGACCCTGCGGGCCCGGGAGATACGCAGTATTTT.

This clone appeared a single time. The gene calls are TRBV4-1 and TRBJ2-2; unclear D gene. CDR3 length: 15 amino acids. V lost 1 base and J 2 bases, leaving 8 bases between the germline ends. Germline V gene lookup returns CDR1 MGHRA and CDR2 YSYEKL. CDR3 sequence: CASSQGRQNTGELFF. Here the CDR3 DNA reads TGCGCCAGCAGCCAAGGGCGACAAAACACCGGGGAGCTGTTTTTT.